The 20 T cell receptor beta chains presented below share a single source sample, sequenced in a study of blood T cell repertoires in COVID-19. Clones were read by immunoSEQ multiplex PCR, and TCRdb kept only the in-frame ones, dropping some. The table includes tens of thousands of clones, roughly 80% detected once. The sequencing sample was made of peripheral blood. These receptors came from a man aged 55 to 70 in a cohort sampled during active COVID-19.

The gene calls are TRBV28 and TRBJ1-6; D unclear. Looked up from germline, CDR1 is MDHEN and CDR2 is SYDVKM. V was trimmed by 6 bases and J by 4 bases, leaving 7 bases between them. CDR3 length: 13 residues. Here the CDR3 reads CASRGSYNSPLHF. The DNA for the CDR3 is TGTGCCAGCAGGGGCTCTTATAATTCACCCCTCCACTTT.

The V gene is TRBV5-1, the J gene TRBJ1-4, with D possibly matching TRBD1 (5 bases). Germline CDR1 reads SGHRS; CDR2 reads YFSETQ. This CDR3 region has 15 residues. V gave up 8 bases and J gave up 5 bases, with 19 bases separating them. The chain's CDR3 is CARDKTTERNEKLFF. The CDR3 DNA follows: TGCGCCAGGGATAAAACGACAGAGAGGAATGAAAAACTGTTTTTT. Variable domain in full (rest from reference TRBV5-1 and TRBJ1-4): KAGVTQTPRYLIKTRGQQVTLSCSPISGHRSVSWYQQTPGQGLQFLFEYFSETQRNKGNFPGRFSGRQFSNSRSEMNVSTLELGDSALYLCARDKTTERNEKLFFGSGTQLSVL.

The chain combines TRBV5-1 with TRBJ2-3; 7 bases line up with TRBD2. Losses at the gene ends were 1 base for V and 0 bases for J; bases not matched to a gene: 8. The CDR3 runs 17 residues. Germline CDR1 SGHRS, CDR2 YFSETQ. Written as DNA, the CDR3 is TGCGCCAGCAGCTTGATCTCTAGCGGAACTAGCACAGATACGCAGTATTTT. It translates to CASSLISSGTSTDTQYF.

CDR3: CASSFSTEIYGYTF. Here the CDR3 DNA reads TGTGCCAGCAGCTTCTCGACGGAGATCTATGGCTACACCTTC. V gene TRBV7-9 combines with J gene TRBJ1-2, with D unclear. Trimming took 3 bases from V and 4 from J, leaving 12 bases between them. This CDR3 spans 14 amino acids. Looked up from germline, CDR1 is SEHNR and CDR2 is FQNEAQ (reference sequence).

The chain joins TRBV19 to TRBJ2-2, with D perhaps matching TRBD1 (6 bases). Trimming stripped 4 bases from V and 1 base from J, with 10 bases between. Germline V gene lookup returns CDR1 LNHDA and CDR2 SQIVND (reference sequence). The CDR3 loop spans 15 amino acids. The CDR3 DNA sequence: TGTGCCAGTAGTACGACAGGACGGAACACCGGGGAGCTGTTTTTT. Its translation: CASSTTGRNTGELFF.

V gene TRBV11-3 combines with J gene TRBJ2-3, with 8 positions matching TRBD1. This CDR3 has 16 residues. J was trimmed by 2 bases and V by 3 bases; bases with no gene match: 7. CDR1 SGHNT and CDR2 YENEEA come from the germline V gene. The CDR3: CASSFGAGGYTDTQYF. The CDR3 bases are TGTGCCAGCAGCTTCGGGGCAGGGGGCTACACAGATACGCAGTATTTT.

This chain connects TRBV10-3 to TRBJ2-5, with a tentative D call TRBD2 (7 bases). Germline lookup yields CDR1 ENHRY and CDR2 SYGVKD. The length of the CDR3 is 12 residues. Trimming removed 11 bases from V and 4 bases from J, with 14 bases in between. The CDR3 loop is CAAGAPRETQYF. For the CDR3, the DNA is TGTGCCGCGGGGGCCCCCCGAGAGACCCAGTACTTC.

This clone appeared a single time. V and J are TRBV18 and TRBJ2-7; 11 positions match TRBD1. Looked up from germline, CDR1 is KGHSH and CDR2 is LQKENI. The length of the CDR3 is 15 residues. V lost 8 bases to trimming and J lost 6 bases; unmatched junction nucleotides: 12. Here the CDR3 reads CASTYLGQGAGEQYF. The CDR3 bases are TGTGCCAGCACTTACCTAGGACAGGGGGCGGGCGAGCAGTACTTC.

There are a few counts of this clone. V and J are TRBV6-5 and TRBJ1-4; 7 bases are shared with TRBD1. Trimming removed 6 bases from V and 4 bases from J; junction bases left unmatched: 5. The CDR3 length is 14 residues. Germline V CDR1 and CDR2: MNHEY, SVGAGI. The CDR3 reads CASRPGTVNEKLFF. The CDR3 coding sequence is TGTGCCAGCAGACCCGGGACAGTTAATGAAAAACTGTTTTTT.

V gene TRBV7-8 combines with J gene TRBJ1-5; 9 nucleotides line up with TRBD1. Per the germline V gene, CDR1 is SGHVS and CDR2 is FQNEAQ. This CDR3 has 18 amino acids. J lost 2 bases, V lost 4 bases, and 12 bases had no gene match. This CDR3 reads CASSSPGQGRFGNQPQHF. CDR3 nucleotides: TGTGCCAGCAGCTCGCCGGGACAGGGTCGTTTTGGCAATCAGCCCCAGCATTTT.

This clone was recorded only once. CDR3: CASSLETQNTGELFF. In DNA form, the CDR3 reads TGTGCCAGCAGCTTAGAAACACAAAACACCGGGGAGCTGTTTTTT. The chain combines TRBV7-8 with TRBJ2-2; D is ambiguous. This CDR3 spans 15 amino acids. Per the germline V gene, CDR1 is SGHVS and CDR2 is FQNEAQ. With 1 base removed from V and 2 bases from J, the gap between germline ends came to 8 bases.

The J gene is TRBJ1-6, the V gene TRBV2; D perhaps matches TRBD1 (5 bases). CDR1 and CDR2 from the germline V gene are SNHLY and FYNNEI. Deletions cut 7 bases from V and 9 bases from J, with 13 bases between. The CDR3 runs 13 residues. The CDR3 DNA follows: TGTGCCAGCAAGCCAGGGCCAACTTCACCCCTCCACTTT. This translates into CASKPGPTSPLHF. Full variable domain (outside the CDR3, taken from reference TRBV2 and TRBJ1-6): EPEVTQTPSHQVTQMGQEVILRCVPISNHLYFYWYRQILGQKVEFLVSFYNNEISEKSEIFDDQFSVERPDGSNFTLKIRSTKLEDSAMYFCASKPGPTSPLHFGNGTRLTVT.

This clone was recorded only once. The chain is built from TRBV11-3 and TRBJ2-1; the D is unclear. The germline V and J ends were trimmed by 1 base and 8 bases, with 12 bases remaining between them. This CDR3 spans 14 amino acids. CDR1 and CDR2 (germline): SGHNT, YENEEA. This CDR3 is CASSLAQSGDEQFF. Here the CDR3 DNA reads TGTGCCAGCAGCTTAGCACAGTCAGGTGATGAGCAGTTCTTC.

The J gene is TRBJ2-5, the V gene TRBV28; 9 nucleotides line up with TRBD2. CDR1 is MDHEN and CDR2 is SYDVKM in the germline V gene. The V gene end was trimmed by 6 bases and the J gene end by 3 bases; junction bases not matched to a gene: 8. The CDR3 sequence is 15 residues long. The DNA of the CDR3 is TGTGCCAGCAGCTCCAGGACTAGCGTTGAAGAGACCCAGTACTTC. Encoded protein: CASSSRTSVEETQYF.

This clone occurred once. DNA for the CDR3: TGTGCCTGGAGTCGGGGGACTAGCGGGTTCACCGGGGAGCTGTTTTTT. Its translation is CAWSRGTSGFTGELFF. This chain uses TRBV30 with TRBJ2-2, with 12 positions matching TRBD2. V trimming: 2 bases; J trimming: 4 bases; junction bases outside the gene matches: 5. The germline gives CDR1 GTSNPN, CDR2 SVGIG (reference sequence). The CDR3 loop spans 16 amino acids. Full variable domain (rest looked up from reference TRBV30 and TRBJ2-2): SQTIHQWPATLVQPVGSPLSLECTVEGTSNPNLYWYRQAAGRGLQLLFYSVGIGQISSEVPQNLSASRPQDRQFILSSKKLLLSDSGFYLCAWSRGTSGFTGELFFGEGSRLTVL.

The J gene is TRBJ1-5, the V gene TRBV18, with D tentatively TRBD1 (5 bases). This CDR3 has 13 amino acids. The ends were cut back, 6 bases at V and 4 bases at J, with 10 bases in the middle. Germline lookup yields CDR1 KGHSH and CDR2 LQKENI. CDR3 sequence (DNA): TGTGCCAGCTCGATGGGGGGGAATCAGCCCCAGCATTTT. This sequence encodes CASSMGGNQPQHF. The whole variable domain, filled in from reference TRBV18 and TRBJ1-5, reads NAGVMQNPRHLVRRRGQEARLRCSPMKGHSHVYWYRQLPEEGLKFMVYLQKENIIDESGMPKERFSAEFPKEGPSILRIQQVVRGDSAAYFCASSMGGNQPQHFGDGTRLSIL.

The chain uses TRBV9 and TRBJ1-6; D not resolved. This CDR3 has 14 amino acids. The V gene lost 3 bases and the J gene lost 5 bases, with 9 bases spanning the gap. Germline V gene sequence: CDR1 SGDLS, CDR2 YYNGEE. The CDR3 DNA is TGTGCCAGCAGCGGGCAGGCCAATAATTCACCCCTCCACTTT. Encoded protein: CASSGQANNSPLHF.

The rearrangement joins TRBV6-5 to TRBJ2-7, with D perhaps TRBD2 (6 bases). The length of the CDR3 is 14 residues. CDR1 and CDR2 (germline): MNHEY, SVGAGI. Trimming stripped 6 bases from V and 7 bases from J, with 19 bases between. The CDR3 sequence: CASRVKEGTGEQYF. In nucleotides, the CDR3 is TGTGCCAGCAGAGTGAAGGAGGGTACGGGGGAGCAGTACTTC.

The chain is built from TRBV7-9 and TRBJ2-5; 9 bases are shared with TRBD1. Germline V gene data show CDR1 as SEHNR and CDR2 as FQNEAQ (reference sequence). The CDR3 has 12 residues. J gave up 4 bases and V 11 bases, and 5 bases lay outside the gene matches. CDR3 coding DNA: TGTGCCGGGGACAGGGAGAGAGAGACCCAGTACTTC. Translation gives CAGDRERETQYF.

This clone showed up just once. The chain carries TRBV7-9 and TRBJ2-1, with 12 bases fitting TRBD2. J was trimmed by 7 bases and V by 5 bases; bases with no gene match: 6. CDR3 length: 15 residues. CDR1 and CDR2 from the germline V gene are SEHNR and FQNEAQ (reference sequence). CDR3 protein: CASSRGLAGWNEQFF. The CDR3 nucleotides are TGTGCCAGCAGCAGAGGACTAGCGGGATGGAATGAGCAGTTCTTC. Together with reference TRBV7-9 and TRBJ2-1, the CDR3 gives the full variable domain: DTGVSQNPRHKITKRGQNVTFRCDPISEHNRLYWYRQTLGQGPEFLTYFQNEAQLEKSRLLSDRFSAERPKGSFSTLEIQRTEQGDSAMYLCASSRGLAGWNEQFFGPGTRLTVL.